These T cell receptor beta chains were read from a single sample in a study of T cells in Graves' hyperthyroidism and ophthalmopathy. TCRdb re-derived calls from the multiplex PCR reads in MiXCR, one entry per CDR3 protein. This sample yields under 250,000 distinct CDR3 sequences, of which more than 15% are seen a single time; under 65% belongs to the top ten. The sample comprised blood. All receptors derive from a man aged 45-60 years with Graves' hyperthyroidism. Both conserved end residues are part of each CDR3. The order of the fields is CDR3 protein, CDR3 DNA, clone size, J gene, V gene, D gene. D genes are given only for firm matches. Clone size is given for some rows only: seen once, a few or many times, or a class if the clone is expanded.

CAIGEWGNTEAFF,TGTGCCATCGGGGAGTGGGGGAACACTGAAGCTTTCTTT,many,TRBJ1-1,TRBV10-3,-
CASSLGTVGEQYF,TGTGCCAGCAGCCTGGGGACGGTAGGAGAGCAGTACTTC,-,TRBJ2-7,TRBV25-1,-
CASSLVSVRPTSYNSPLHF,TGTGCCAGCAGCTTAGTTTCTGTCAGACCAACCTCCTATAATTCACCCCTCCACTTT,many,TRBJ1-6,TRBV7-2,-
CASSEQGVLGDTQYF,TGCGCCAGCAGCGAACAGGGGGTGTTAGGAGATACGCAGTATTTT,many,TRBJ2-3,TRBV5-1,TRBD1
CASRGVGGANVLTF,TGCGCCAGCAGGGGAGTGGGTGGGGCCAACGTCCTGACTTTC,-,TRBJ2-6,TRBV5-1,-
CASSSPDGRVGTQYF,TGTGCCAGCAGTTCGCCTGACGGACGCGTGGGGACCCAGTACTTC,many,TRBJ2-5,TRBV28,-
CASRDGKRGTDTQYF,TGTGCCAGCAGGGACGGGAAAAGGGGAACAGATACGCAGTATTTT,-,TRBJ2-3,TRBV6-1,-
CASSQTSGPYNEQFF,TGTGCCAGCAGCCAGACTAGCGGACCCTACAATGAGCAGTTCTTC,-,TRBJ2-1,TRBV11-2,TRBD2
CASSPQTSGRADTQYF,TGTGCCAGCAGTCCGCAGACTAGCGGGAGGGCAGATACGCAGTATTTT,-,TRBJ2-3,TRBV28,TRBD2
CASSSTGLAGNAYEQYF,TGCGCCAGCAGCAGTACCGGACTAGCGGGAAATGCCTACGAGCAGTACTTC,few,TRBJ2-7,TRBV4-1,TRBD2
CASSLADSSIETQYF,TGTGCCAGCAGTTTAGCAGACAGCTCTATCGAGACCCAGTACTTC,-,TRBJ2-5,TRBV12-3/TRBV12-4,-
CAISERRTSDGDEQFF,TGTGCCATCAGTGAACGTCGAACATCCGACGGCGATGAGCAGTTCTTC,many,TRBJ2-1,TRBV10-3,-
CASRFQGNSYEQYF,TGTGCCAGCAGGTTTCAGGGGAACTCCTACGAGCAGTACTTC,-,TRBJ2-7,TRBV28,-
CASTISVNVGELFF,TGTGCCAGCACCATATCGGTGAACGTCGGGGAGCTGTTTTTT,-,TRBJ2-2,TRBV11-1,-
CASSLAAGESSKEQYF,TGTGCCAGCAGCTTGGCAGCGGGAGAATCGTCGAAAGAGCAGTACTTC,few,TRBJ2-7,TRBV5-7,TRBD2
CASSLTGIGPYEQYF,TGCGCCAGCAGCCTGACGGGCATCGGTCCCTACGAGCAGTACTTC,once,TRBJ2-7,TRBV4-1,-
CASSPLAGVRDTQYF,TGTGCCAGCAGCCCGCTAGCGGGAGTTAGAGATACGCAGTATTTT,few,TRBJ2-3,TRBV9,TRBD2
CASSAGFGTGELFF,TGCGCCAGCAGTGCCGGGTTTGGCACCGGGGAGCTGTTTTTT,-,TRBJ2-2,TRBV10-1,-
CASSWRGDQPQHF,TGTGCCAGCAGTTGGAGGGGTGATCAGCCCCAGCATTTT,many,TRBJ1-5,TRBV28,-
CASSWEGRDTEAFF,TGTGCCAGCAGCTGGGAGGGCAGAGACACTGAAGCTTTCTTT,many,TRBJ1-1,TRBV7-9,-
CASSLGEGLVKNFAGANVLTF,TGTGCCAGCAGCCTCGGGGAAGGACTAGTAAAAAATTTTGCTGGGGCCAACGTCCTGACTTTC,-,TRBJ2-6,TRBV25-1,TRBD2
CSVERGGAGGTDTQYF,TGCAGCGTTGAAAGGGGCGGAGCGGGGGGCACAGATACGCAGTATTTT,-,TRBJ2-3,TRBV29-1,TRBD2
CASSGPVGGAFF,TGTGCCAGCAGTGGCCCCGTGGGGGGAGCTTTCTTT,many,TRBJ1-1,TRBV6-1,-
CASSSEQGDTGANVLTF,TGTGCCAGCAGTTCGGAACAGGGGGACACTGGGGCCAACGTCCTGACTTTC,-,TRBJ2-6,TRBV12-3/TRBV12-4,TRBD1